This T cell receptor beta chain was documented in a study of blood T cell repertoires in COVID-19. As for the study in general: The study drew acute and convalescent COVID-19 samples from the United States, Italy and Spain. The cDNA or gDNA used as material had been derived from T cells, B-cell-depleted T cells, or PBMCs.

TCRdb's table, derived via immunoSEQ multiplex PCR, lists solely in-frame clones and lacks some. The data show some 89,000 clones, roughly nine tenths seen once. V dropped 4 bases and J dropped 10 bases, with 12 bases sitting between them. Germline V gives CDR1 SGHNT, CDR2 YYREEE (reference sequence). The CDR3 runs 12 residues. The sample comprised peripheral blood. The clonotype comes from a man between 50 and 59 years old with acute or convalescent COVID-19. The chain couples TRBV5-4 to TRBJ2-1; possibly TRBD1 for D (6 bases). The CDR3 protein is CASSPRTEEQFF. In nucleotides, the CDR3 is TGTGCCAGCAGCCCTAGGACAGAGGAGCAGTTCTTC.